Below, 26 T cell receptor beta chains from the same sample are listed, as sequenced in a study of blood T cell repertoires in COVID-19. Profiled with immunoSEQ multiplex PCR; TCRdb holds only in-frame clones, not every one. Here the sample spans over 250,000 clones, 85% to 90% being singletons. The specimen was PBMCs or T cells enriched from blood (not recorded which). The source is a woman aged 55-75 years in a cohort exposed to, infected with or recovered from COVID-19 (not recorded which).

This clone was seen just once. This chain connects TRBV14 to TRBJ2-7; TRBD1 matches at 8 bases. This CDR3 has 16 residues. The junction had 10 bases not matched to a gene; V was cut back by 0 bases and J by 6 bases. CDR1 SGHDN and CDR2 FVKESK come from the germline V gene. In DNA form, the CDR3 reads TGTGCCAGCAGCCAAGATATTGGTCAGGGGGCTGTCGAGCAGTACTTC. This translates into CASSQDIGQGAVEQYF.

The CDR3 reads CASHRGSNTEAFF. The DNA for the CDR3 is TGTGCCTCCCACAGGGGTTCGAACACTGAAGCTTTCTTT. This chain joins TRBV30 and TRBJ1-1, with 7 bases lining up with TRBD1. The CDR3 extends over 13 amino acids. The ends lost 7 bases at V and 1 base at J; junction bases unmatched: 6. Germline assignment: CDR1 GTSNPN and CDR2 SVGIG (reference sequence). Drawing the rest from reference TRBV30 and TRBJ1-1, the complete variable domain is SQTIHQWPATLVQPVGSPLSLECTVEGTSNPNLYWYRQAAGRGLQLLFYSVGIGQISSEVPQNLSASRPQDRQFILSSKKLLLSDSGFYLCASHRGSNTEAFFGQGTRLTVV.

This chain uses TRBV13 with TRBJ2-7; the D gene is possibly TRBD2 (5 bases). The germline CDR1 and CDR2 sequences are PRHDT and FYEKMQ (reference sequence). The V end lost 2 bases, the J end lost 4 bases, and 15 bases lay between the germline ends. The CDR3 consists of 15 residues. This chain's CDR3 is CASSLWMDGVYEQYF. In nucleotides, the CDR3 is TGTGCCAGCAGCTTATGGATGGACGGGGTATACGAGCAGTACTTC.

The chain uses TRBV7-6 and TRBJ2-2; 7 nucleotides match TRBD2. From germline, CDR1 is SGHVS and CDR2 FNYEAQ. This CDR3 region has 15 residues. Losses at the gene ends were 5 bases for V and 7 bases for J; bases not matched to a gene: 10. CDR3 in amino acids: CASSHPPSGGGELFF. CDR3 DNA: TGTGCCAGCAGCCACCCCCCTAGCGGCGGCGGGGAGCTGTTTTTT. Based on the CDR3 plus reference TRBV7-6 and TRBJ2-2, the full variable domain is GAGVSQSPRYKVTKRGQDVALRCDPISGHVSLYWYRQALGQGPEFLTYFNYEAQQDKSGLPNDRFSAERPEGSISTLTIQRTEQRDSAMYRCASSHPPSGGGELFFGEGSRLTVL.

This clone was picked up one time. The J gene is TRBJ2-7, the V gene TRBV30; 7 bases map to TRBD1. Germline loops: CDR1 GTSNPN, CDR2 SVGIG (reference sequence). V shed 2 bases, J shed 6 bases, and the junction held 13 bases outside the gene matches. This CDR3 spans 15 amino acids. This CDR3 is CAWSFVPGGRSEQYF. For the CDR3, the DNA is TGTGCCTGGAGTTTCGTCCCAGGGGGACGTAGCGAGCAGTACTTC. The full variable domain, completed using reference TRBV30 and TRBJ2-7, is SQTIHQWPATLVQPVGSPLSLECTVEGTSNPNLYWYRQAAGRGLQLLFYSVGIGQISSEVPQNLSASRPQDRQFILSSKKLLLSDSGFYLCAWSFVPGGRSEQYFGPGTRLTVT.

The gene calls are TRBV7-9 and TRBJ2-7, with 12 bases identical to TRBD1. The length of the CDR3 is 15 residues. Germline CDR1 is SEHNR and CDR2 is FQNEAQ (reference sequence). V gave up 4 bases and J gave up 6 bases; unmatched junction bases: 7. CDR3 residues: CASSWAGTGGPEQYF. CDR3 nucleotide sequence: TGTGCCAGCAGCTGGGCCGGGACAGGGGGCCCCGAGCAGTACTTC.

This clone was recorded only once. The rearrangement links TRBV28 to TRBJ2-7; D may be TRBD2 (5 bases). CDR1 and CDR2 (germline): MDHEN, SYDVKM. The CDR3 consists of 16 residues. Deletions cut 4 bases from V and 0 bases from J, with 16 bases between. The CDR3 DNA reads as TGTGCCAGCAGTTACCGAAAGGGCGGAGGCTCCTACGAGCAGTACTTC. It translates to CASSYRKGGGSYEQYF.

The chain employs TRBV2 and TRBJ1-1, with TRBD1 as a possible D gene (6 bases). Trimming shortened V by 7 bases and J by 5 bases, and 8 bases separated the two germline ends. The CDR3 contains 11 residues. Germline CDR1 SNHLY, CDR2 FYNNEI. The CDR3 reads CASMQGTEAFF. The CDR3 region has the DNA TGTGCCAGCATGCAGGGGACTGAAGCTTTCTTT.

The chain couples TRBV5-1 to TRBJ2-1; 11 nucleotides agree with TRBD1. Looked up from germline, CDR1 is SGHRS and CDR2 is YFSETQ. The junction had 9 bases not matched to a gene; V was cut back by 4 bases and J by 9 bases. The CDR3 is made up of 15 amino acids. The CDR3 coding sequence is TGCGCCAGCAGCACGTCCGGGACAGGGGGTTTTGAGCAGTTCTTC. Residues: CASSTSGTGGFEQFF.

This rearrangement joins TRBV27 to TRBJ2-5; 15 bases map to TRBD2. The CDR3 runs 16 residues. From germline, CDR1 is MNHEY and CDR2 SMNVEV (reference sequence). Trimming at V came to 7 bases and at J to 5 bases, leaving 8 bases not matched to a gene. In DNA form, the CDR3 reads TGTGCCAGCACCCAAGGGACTAGCGGGAGGCGGGAGACCCAGTACTTC. Amino acid sequence: CASTQGTSGRRETQYF.

CDR3 sequence: CASSLGGASEKLFF. The CDR3 DNA sequence: TGTGCCAGCAGCTTAGGGGGCGCGTCTGAAAAACTGTTTTTT. The chain recombines TRBV7-9 with TRBJ1-4, with D maybe TRBD1 (5 bases). The CDR3 has 14 residues. Trimming took 1 base from V and 7 from J, leaving 10 bases between them. The germline V gene has CDR1 SEHNR and CDR2 FQNEAQ (reference sequence).

In this sample, this clone turned up once. The rearrangement uses TRBV6-5 and TRBJ2-1, with D perhaps TRBD1 (7 bases). Germline V lookup: CDR1 MNHEY, CDR2 SVGAGI. The CDR3 spans 15 residues. Trimming shortened V by 6 bases and J by 7 bases, and 19 bases separated the two germline ends. CDR3 region: CASSTYRGGGNEQFF. The CDR3 region has the DNA TGTGCCAGCAGCACCTACAGGGGAGGTGGGAATGAGCAGTTCTTC.

The gene calls are TRBV5-4 and TRBJ2-5; D may be TRBD2 (5 bases). Germline V gives CDR1 SGHNT, CDR2 YYREEE (reference sequence). The ends were cut back, 0 bases at V and 5 bases at J, with 11 bases in the middle. The CDR3 has 14 amino acids. The CDR3 nucleotides read TGTGCCAGCAGCTTGGCCCCGGGGTCGGAGACCCAGTACTTC. Its protein is CASSLAPGSETQYF.

V usage is TRBV5-1 and J usage is TRBJ2-6; TRBD2 agrees at 12 bases. The V gene end was trimmed by 1 base and the J gene end by 1 base; junction bases not matched to a gene: 0. The CDR3 runs to 17 residues. Germline CDR1 reads SGHRS; CDR2 reads YFSETQ. The CDR3 nucleotides are TGCGCCAGCAGCTTGACTAGCGGGAGGTCTGGGGCCAACGTCCTGACTTTC. The encoded protein is CASSLTSGRSGANVLTF.

The chain joins TRBV5-5 to TRBJ1-6; 10 bases match TRBD1. CDR1 and CDR2 (germline): SGHKS, YYEKEE (reference sequence). This CDR3 contains 13 residues. V dropped 4 bases and J dropped 11; count of bases not matched to a gene: 3. The CDR3 DNA follows: TGTGCCAGCAGCAGGGACAGGGGTCCACCCCTCCACTTT. Its translation is CASSRDRGPPLHF.

This chain links TRBV6-5 with TRBJ2-1; perhaps TRBD2 as D (5 bases). Trimming stripped 0 bases from V and 2 bases from J, with 11 bases between. CDR1 is MNHEY and CDR2 is SVGAGI in the germline V gene. This CDR3 comprises 16 residues. The CDR3 coding sequence is TGTGCCAGCAGTTACTCGCTATTAGCGCCCTACAATGAGCAGTTCTTC. Encoded protein: CASSYSLLAPYNEQFF.

CDR3 amino acids: CASRPSGTSTDTQYF. CDR3 in DNA: TGTGCCAGCAGACCTAGCGGGACAAGCACAGATACGCAGTATTTT. The chain combines TRBV3-1 (or the pseudogene TRBV3-2) with TRBJ2-3, with 9 bases lining up with TRBD2. The germline gives CDR1 LGHDT, CDR2 YNNKEL (reference sequence). CDR3 length: 15 residues. Unmatched junction bases numbered 4, after V lost 6 bases and J lost 0 bases.

The CDR3 DNA sequence: TGCGCCAGCGGAGCCGCGAGGGGGCCCTTAACTAATGAAAAACTGTTTTTT. Protein: CASGAARGPLTNEKLFF. The V gene is TRBV23-1, the J gene TRBJ1-4; 7 bases are a match to TRBD1. TRBV23-1 is labeled an ORF, and its function is uncertain. The CDR3 has 17 residues. The trim removed 8 bases at V and 1 base at J, leaving 13 bases unmatched.

The chain carries TRBV24-1 and TRBJ2-5, with TRBD1 identical over 9 bases. The CDR3 length is 15 residues. Trimming at V came to 6 bases and at J to 0 bases, leaving 4 bases not matched to a gene. The germline V gene encodes CDR1 KGHDR and CDR2 SFDVKD. CDR3 amino acids: CATSSGTGYQETQYF. DNA of the CDR3: TGTGCCACCAGTTCCGGGACAGGGTACCAAGAGACCCAGTACTTC.

This rearrangement joins TRBV12-3 or TRBV12-4 to TRBJ2-7; TRBD2 aligns across 8 bases. J was trimmed by 7 bases and V by 1 base; bases with no gene match: 3. CDR3 length: 13 residues. The CDR3 nucleotides are TGTGCCAGCAGTTTAGGACTAGCGAGGGAGCAGTACTTC. This encodes CASSLGLAREQYF.

J is TRBJ2-5 and V is TRBV4-1; D perhaps matches TRBD2 (5 bases). Looked up from germline, CDR1 is MGHRA and CDR2 is YSYEKL. V was pared by 1 base and J by 4 bases, with 10 bases between. The CDR3 sequence is 14 residues long. DNA of the CDR3: TGCGCCAGCAGCCAAGTTACTAGAGGAGAGACCCAGTACTTC. It encodes CASSQVTRGETQYF.

This chain uses TRBV2 with TRBJ2-1, with 10 bases lining up with TRBD2. This CDR3 comprises 14 residues. CDR1 is SNHLY and CDR2 is FYNNEI in the germline V gene. V shed 7 bases and J 4 bases; nucleotides not matched to a gene: 4. The CDR3 is CASKGTSAYNEQFF. CDR3 coding DNA: TGTGCCAGCAAAGGGACTAGCGCATACAATGAGCAGTTCTTC.

The CDR3 loop is CASSYVQFRNQPQHF. DNA for the CDR3: TGTGCCAGCAGTTACGTCCAGTTCCGTAATCAGCCCCAGCATTTT. V and J are TRBV6-2 or TRBV6-3 and TRBJ1-5; no firm D call. The CDR3 has 15 residues. V lost 2 bases and J 4 bases, leaving 12 bases between the germline ends. Germline V gives CDR1 MNHEY, CDR2 SVGEGT.

This sequence joins TRBV28 and TRBJ2-5; 9 bases align to TRBD2. Germline V CDR1 and CDR2: MDHEN, SYDVKM. This CDR3 spans 14 amino acids. Unmatched junction bases numbered 3, after V lost 2 bases and J lost 5 bases. Here the CDR3 DNA reads TGTGCCAGCAGTTTAATGCGGGAGGGGGAGACCCAGTACTTC. Protein product: CASSLMREGETQYF.

The chain has TRBV7-6 and TRBJ2-6; D is perhaps TRBD2 (5 bases). The V and J ends lost 11 bases and 6 bases respectively, with 20 bases between them. The CDR3 consists of 15 residues. Germline V gives CDR1 SGHVS, CDR2 FNYEAQ. CDR3 region: CAVRAPGESANVLTF. The CDR3 DNA reads TGTGCCGTTCGGGCTCCTGGGGAGTCGGCCAACGTCCTGACTTTC.

V is TRBV12-3 or TRBV12-4 and J is TRBJ2-3, with 7 nucleotides matching TRBD1. CDR3 length: 13 residues. V trimming: 6 bases; J trimming: 5 bases; junction bases outside the gene matches: 5. CDR3 protein: CASSDREGDTQYF. CDR3 in DNA: TGTGCCAGCAGCGACAGGGAAGGAGATACGCAGTATTTT.